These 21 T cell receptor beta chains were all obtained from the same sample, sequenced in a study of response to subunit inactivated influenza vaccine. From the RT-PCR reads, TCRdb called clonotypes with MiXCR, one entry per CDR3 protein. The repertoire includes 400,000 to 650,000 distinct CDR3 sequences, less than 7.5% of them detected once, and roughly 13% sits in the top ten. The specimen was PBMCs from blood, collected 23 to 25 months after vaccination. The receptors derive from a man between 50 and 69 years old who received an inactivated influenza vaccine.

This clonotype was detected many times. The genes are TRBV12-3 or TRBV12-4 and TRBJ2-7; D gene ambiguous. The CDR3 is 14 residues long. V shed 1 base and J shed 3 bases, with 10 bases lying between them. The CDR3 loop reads CASSLGLTNYEQYF. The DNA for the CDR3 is TGTGCCAGCAGTTTAGGTCTCACTAACTACGAGCAGTACTTC.

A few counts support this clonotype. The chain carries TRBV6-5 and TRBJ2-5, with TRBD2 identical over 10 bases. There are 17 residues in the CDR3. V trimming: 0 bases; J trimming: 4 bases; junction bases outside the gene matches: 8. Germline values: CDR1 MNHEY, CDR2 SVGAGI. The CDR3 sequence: CASSYSWASGSTETQYF. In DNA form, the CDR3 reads TGTGCCAGCAGTTACTCTTGGGCTAGCGGGAGCACAGAGACCCAGTACTTC.

The CDR3 protein is CASRTARDEKLFF. DNA of the CDR3: TGTGCCAGCAGGACCGCGCGAGATGAAAAACTGTTTTTT. V usage is TRBV12-3 or TRBV12-4 and J usage is TRBJ1-4; D not resolved. V was clipped by 6 bases and J by 6 bases, with 11 bases between them. The CDR3 contains 13 residues.

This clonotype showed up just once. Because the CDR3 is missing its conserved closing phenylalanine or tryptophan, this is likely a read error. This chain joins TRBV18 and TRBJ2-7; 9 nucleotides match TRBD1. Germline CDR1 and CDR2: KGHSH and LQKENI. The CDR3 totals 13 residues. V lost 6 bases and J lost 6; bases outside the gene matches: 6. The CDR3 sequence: CASSWTGVSEQYS. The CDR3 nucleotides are TGTGCCAGCTCCTGGACAGGGGTGAGCGAGCAGTACTCC.

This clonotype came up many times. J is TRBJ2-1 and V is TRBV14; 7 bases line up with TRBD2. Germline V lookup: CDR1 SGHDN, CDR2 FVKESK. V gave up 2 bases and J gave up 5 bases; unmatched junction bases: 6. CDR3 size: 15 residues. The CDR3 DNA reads TGTGCCAGCAGCCAACGCGGGAGAGGCGACAATGAGCAGTTCTTC. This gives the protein CASSQRGRGDNEQFF.

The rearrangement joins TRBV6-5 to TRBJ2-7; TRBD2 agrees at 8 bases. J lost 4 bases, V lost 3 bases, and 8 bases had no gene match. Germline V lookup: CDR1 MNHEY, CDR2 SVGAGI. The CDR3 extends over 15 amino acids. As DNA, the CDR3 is TGTGCCAGCAGTTATTTCGCGGGGGGCACATACGAGCAGTACTTC. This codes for CASSYFAGGTYEQYF.

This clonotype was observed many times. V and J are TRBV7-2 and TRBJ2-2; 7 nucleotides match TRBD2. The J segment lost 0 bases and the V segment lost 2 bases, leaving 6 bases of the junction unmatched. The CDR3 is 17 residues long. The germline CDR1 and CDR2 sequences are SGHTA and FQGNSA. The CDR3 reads CASSLQRGNANTGELFF. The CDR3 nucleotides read TGTGCCAGCAGCTTACAGCGGGGCAACGCGAACACCGGGGAGCTGTTTTTT.

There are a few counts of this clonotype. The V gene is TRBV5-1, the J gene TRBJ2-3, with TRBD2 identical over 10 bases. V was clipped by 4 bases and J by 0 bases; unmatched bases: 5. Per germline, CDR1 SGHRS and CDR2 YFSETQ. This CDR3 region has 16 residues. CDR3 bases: TGCGCCAGCAGCATAGGACTAGCGGATAGCACAGATACGCAGTATTTT. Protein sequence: CASSIGLADSTDTQYF.

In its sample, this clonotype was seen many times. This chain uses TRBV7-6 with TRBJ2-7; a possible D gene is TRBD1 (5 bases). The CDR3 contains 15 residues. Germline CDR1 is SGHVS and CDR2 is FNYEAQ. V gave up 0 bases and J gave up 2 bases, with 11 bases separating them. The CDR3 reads CASSLAQGTTYEQYF. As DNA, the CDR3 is TGTGCCAGCAGCTTAGCGCAGGGTACCACCTACGAGCAGTACTTC.

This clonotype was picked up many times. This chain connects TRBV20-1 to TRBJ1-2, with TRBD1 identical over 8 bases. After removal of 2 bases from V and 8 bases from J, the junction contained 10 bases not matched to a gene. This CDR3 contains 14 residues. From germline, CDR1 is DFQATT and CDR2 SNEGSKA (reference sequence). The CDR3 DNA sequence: TGCAGTGCTAGATCCGGGACAGGCCCGTCGGGCTACACCTTC. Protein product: CSARSGTGPSGYTF.

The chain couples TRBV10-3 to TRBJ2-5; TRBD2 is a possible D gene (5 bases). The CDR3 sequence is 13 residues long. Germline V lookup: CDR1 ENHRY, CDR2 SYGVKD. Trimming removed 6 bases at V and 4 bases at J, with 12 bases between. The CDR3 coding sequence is TGTGCCATCAGCCGGACTGATTTAGAGACCCAGTACTTC. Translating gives CAISRTDLETQYF.

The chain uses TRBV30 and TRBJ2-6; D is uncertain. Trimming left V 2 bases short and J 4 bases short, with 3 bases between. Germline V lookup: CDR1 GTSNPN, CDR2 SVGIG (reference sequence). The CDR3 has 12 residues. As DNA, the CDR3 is TGTGCCTGGAGTTCAGGGGCCAACGTCCTGACTTTC. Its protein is CAWSSGANVLTF.

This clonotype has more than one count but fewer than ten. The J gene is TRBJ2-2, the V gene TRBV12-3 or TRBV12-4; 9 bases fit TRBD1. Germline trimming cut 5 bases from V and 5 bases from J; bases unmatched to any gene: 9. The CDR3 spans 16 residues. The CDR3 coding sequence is TGTGCCAGCAGTCCTGCCGGGACAGGGTGGACCGGGGAGCTGTTTTTT. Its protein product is CASSPAGTGWTGELFF.

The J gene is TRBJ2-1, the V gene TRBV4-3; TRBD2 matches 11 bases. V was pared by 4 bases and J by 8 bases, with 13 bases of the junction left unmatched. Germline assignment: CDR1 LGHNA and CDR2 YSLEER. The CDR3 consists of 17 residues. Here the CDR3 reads CASSPRLLAGVQDEQFF. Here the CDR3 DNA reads TGCGCCAGCAGCCCAAGGCTACTAGCGGGAGTTCAAGATGAGCAGTTCTTC.

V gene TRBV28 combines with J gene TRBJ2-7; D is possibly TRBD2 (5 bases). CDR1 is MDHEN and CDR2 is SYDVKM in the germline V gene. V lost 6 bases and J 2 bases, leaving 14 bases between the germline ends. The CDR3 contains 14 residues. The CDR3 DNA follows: TGTGCCAGCAGGGGCGGGCCAGTTACCTACGAGCAGTACTTC. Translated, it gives CASRGGPVTYEQYF.

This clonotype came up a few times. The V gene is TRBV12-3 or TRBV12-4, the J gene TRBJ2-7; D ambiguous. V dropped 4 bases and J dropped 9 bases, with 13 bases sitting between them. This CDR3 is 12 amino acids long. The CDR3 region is CASSYSSSAQYF. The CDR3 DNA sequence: TGTGCCAGCAGTTACTCCTCTTCGGCGCAGTACTTC.

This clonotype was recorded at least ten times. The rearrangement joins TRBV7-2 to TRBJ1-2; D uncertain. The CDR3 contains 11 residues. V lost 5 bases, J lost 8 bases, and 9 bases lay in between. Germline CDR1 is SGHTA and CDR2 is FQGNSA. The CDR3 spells CASSPTLGYTF. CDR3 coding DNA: TGTGCCAGCAGCCCCACGCTCGGCTACACCTTC. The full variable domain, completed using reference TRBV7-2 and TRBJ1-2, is GAGVSQSPSNKVTEKGKDVELRCDPISGHTALYWYRQSLGQGLEFLIYFQGNSAPDKSGLPSDRFSAERTGGSVSTLTIQRTQQEDSAVYLCASSPTLGYTFGSGTRLTVV.

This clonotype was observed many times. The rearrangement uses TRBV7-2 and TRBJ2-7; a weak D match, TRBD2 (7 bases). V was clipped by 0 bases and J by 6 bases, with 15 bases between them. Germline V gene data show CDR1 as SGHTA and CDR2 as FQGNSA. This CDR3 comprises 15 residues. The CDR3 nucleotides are TGTGCCAGCAGCTTAGCGGGGGGGCGTATTAGCGAGCAGTACTTC. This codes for CASSLAGGRISEQYF.

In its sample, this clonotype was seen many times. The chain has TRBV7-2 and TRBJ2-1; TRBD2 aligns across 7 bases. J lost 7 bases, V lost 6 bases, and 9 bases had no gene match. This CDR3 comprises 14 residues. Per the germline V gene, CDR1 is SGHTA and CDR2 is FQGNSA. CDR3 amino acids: CASRESGIYNEQFF. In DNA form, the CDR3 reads TGTGCCAGCAGAGAAAGCGGGATTTATAATGAGCAGTTCTTC.

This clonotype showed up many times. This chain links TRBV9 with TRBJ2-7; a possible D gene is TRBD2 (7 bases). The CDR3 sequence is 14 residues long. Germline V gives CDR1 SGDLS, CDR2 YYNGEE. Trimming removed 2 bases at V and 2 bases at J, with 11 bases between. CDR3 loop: CASSVGRGTYEQYF. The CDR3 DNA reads TGTGCCAGCAGCGTTGGGAGGGGGACCTACGAGCAGTACTTC.

The CDR3 sequence is CASSLAGAIDTQYF. Written as DNA, the CDR3 is TGTGCCAGCAGCTTAGCGGGGGCAATAGATACGCAGTATTTT. The chain joins TRBV7-2 to TRBJ2-3; tentative D call: TRBD1 (6 bases). The CDR3 runs to 14 residues. Germline CDR1 and CDR2: SGHTA and FQGNSA. V was clipped by 0 bases and J by 5 bases, with 9 bases between them.